The 15 T cell receptor beta chains listed next were all sequenced from one sample in a study of blood T cell repertoires in COVID-19. Clones were read by immunoSEQ multiplex PCR, and TCRdb kept only the in-frame ones, dropping some. The table lists roughly 81,000 clones, more than 75% of them singletons, with about 10% in the top ten. The sequencing sample was made of peripheral blood. These receptors all come from a man aged 60-69 years with acute or convalescent COVID-19.

The chain joins TRBV5-4 to TRBJ2-3, with D tentatively TRBD1 (5 bases). This CDR3 region has 14 residues. The germline gives CDR1 SGHNT, CDR2 YYREEE (reference sequence). V was cut by 2 bases and J by 6 bases, with 13 bases left in between. The CDR3 sequence: CASSFWQGKDTQYF. CDR3 nucleotide sequence: TGTGCCAGCAGCTTCTGGCAGGGTAAGGATACGCAGTATTTT.

This clone was counted once. Germline is not matched at one junction end, which may reflect a read error. The gene calls are TRBV28 and TRBJ2-7; 14 bases line up with TRBD2. Germline-derived CDR1 and CDR2 are MDHEN and SYDVKM. The CDR3 covers 12 residues. The CDR3 loop is CASTGTSGRVDF. The CDR3 DNA is TGTGCCAGCACCGGGACTAGCGGGAGAGTAGACTTC.

This clone was observed a single time. The chain couples TRBV2 to TRBJ2-2; D is perhaps TRBD1 (6 bases). This CDR3 is 15 amino acids long. The germline V gene has CDR1 SNHLY and CDR2 FYNNEI. V lost 5 bases and J lost 5, with 15 bases in between. Written as DNA, the CDR3 is TGTGCCAGCAGTATACATTACAGGGAAACCGGGGAGCTGTTTTTT. Its translation: CASSIHYRETGELFF.

The V gene is TRBV7-9, the J gene TRBJ2-5; 10 nucleotides agree with TRBD2. The germline gives CDR1 SEHNR, CDR2 FQNEAQ (reference sequence). Germline trimming cut 6 bases from V and 5 bases from J; bases unmatched to any gene: 3. The length of the CDR3 is 13 residues. CDR3 nucleotide sequence: TGTGCCAGCAGGGAACTAGCGGGGGAGACCCAGTACTTC. This encodes CASRELAGETQYF.

The chain recombines TRBV27 with TRBJ1-5; D gene uncertain. V lost 1 base to trimming and J lost 1 base, with 8 bases between them. The CDR3 spans 15 residues. The V gene's germline CDR1 is MNHEY and CDR2 SMNVEV (reference sequence). Written as DNA, the CDR3 is TGTGCCAGCAGTTTATTCTCGGGGAGCAATCAGCCCCAGCATTTT. Its protein product is CASSLFSGSNQPQHF.

This chain connects TRBV7-9 to TRBJ2-7, with 9 nucleotides matching TRBD1. After removal of 3 bases from V and 2 bases from J, the junction contained 8 bases not matched to a gene. Germline CDR1 and CDR2: SEHNR and FQNEAQ (reference sequence). CDR3 size: 16 residues. The CDR3 sequence: CASSFGPGQGPYEQYF. CDR3 DNA: TGTGCCAGCAGCTTTGGCCCGGGACAGGGTCCCTACGAGCAGTACTTC.

The chain couples TRBV20-1 to TRBJ1-5; D gene unclear. Germline assignment: CDR1 DFQATT and CDR2 SNEGSKA (reference sequence). Trimming took off 3 bases at V and 4 bases at J, with 13 bases between the two ends. CDR3 size: 14 residues. Here the CDR3 reads CSASEAADNQPQHF. DNA for the CDR3: TGCAGTGCTAGTGAGGCGGCGGATAATCAGCCCCAGCATTTT.

V usage is TRBV10-3 and J usage is TRBJ1-1; D gene unclear. V lost 0 bases to trimming and J lost 5 bases, with 10 bases between them. Looked up from germline, CDR1 is ENHRY and CDR2 is SYGVKD. The CDR3 contains 14 residues. This chain's CDR3 is CAISESLGRTEAFF. As DNA, the CDR3 is TGTGCCATCAGTGAGTCGCTGGGGAGGACTGAAGCTTTCTTT.

The chain carries TRBV3-1 (or the pseudogene TRBV3-2) and TRBJ1-2; 8 bases agree with TRBD1. Per the germline V gene, CDR1 is LGHDT and CDR2 is YNNKEL (reference sequence). The CDR3 runs to 14 residues. The junction had 9 bases not matched to a gene; V was cut back by 5 bases and J by 7 bases. The CDR3 loop reads CASSENTGGLGYTF. Written as DNA, the CDR3 is TGTGCCAGCAGCGAGAATACAGGGGGACTTGGCTACACCTTC.

The rearrangement joins TRBV5-1 to TRBJ2-4; TRBD2 aligns across 12 bases. There are 18 residues in the CDR3. V shed 2 bases, J shed 3 bases, and the junction held 9 bases outside the gene matches. The germline CDR1 and CDR2 sequences are SGHRS and YFSETQ. CDR3 loop: CASSFPSGRAGDKNIQYF. In DNA, the CDR3 is TGCGCCAGCAGCTTTCCTAGCGGGAGGGCCGGGGACAAAAACATTCAGTACTTC. Filled out from reference TRBV5-1 and TRBJ2-4, the complete variable domain reads KAGVTQTPRYLIKTRGQQVTLSCSPISGHRSVSWYQQTPGQGLQFLFEYFSETQRNKGNFPGRFSGRQFSNSRSEMNVSTLELGDSALYLCASSFPSGRAGDKNIQYFGAGTRLSVL.

The chain is built from TRBV6-5 and TRBJ2-3, with 11 nucleotides matching TRBD1. Germline V CDR1 and CDR2: MNHEY, SVGAGI. V lost 6 bases, J lost 5 bases, and 7 bases stayed unmatched. The length of the CDR3 is 15 residues. The CDR3 is CASSTRDRGLDTQYF. The CDR3, as DNA: TGTGCCAGCAGCACCCGGGACAGGGGGTTAGATACGCAGTATTTT.

The V gene is TRBV4-3, the J gene TRBJ2-3; 9 bases are shared with TRBD2. The CDR3 contains 16 residues. Looked up from germline, CDR1 is LGHNA and CDR2 is YSLEER. V lost 2 bases, J lost 0 bases, and 3 bases stayed unmatched. For the CDR3, the DNA is TGCGCCAGCAGCCAACTGAGCGGGGGGAGCACAGATACGCAGTATTTT. Translating gives CASSQLSGGSTDTQYF.

The chain is built from TRBV7-2 and TRBJ1-3; no reliable D call. CDR1 and CDR2 (germline): SGHTA, FQGNSA. CDR3 size: 13 residues. V lost 11 bases, J lost 4 bases, and 15 bases lay in between. The CDR3 loop is CAGSTQEGNTIYF. CDR3 nucleotide sequence: TGTGCCGGTTCCACTCAGGAAGGAAACACCATATATTTT. The full variable domain, completed using reference TRBV7-2 and TRBJ1-3, is GAGVSQSPSNKVTEKGKDVELRCDPISGHTALYWYRQSLGQGLEFLIYFQGNSAPDKSGLPSDRFSAERTGGSVSTLTIQRTQQEDSAVYLCAGSTQEGNTIYFGEGSWLTVV.

CDR3 sequence: CASSLGVGGGYTF. CDR3 sequence (DNA): TGTGCCAGCAGTTTAGGTGTGGGGGGAGGCTACACCTTC. The V call is TRBV27, the J call TRBJ1-2; TRBD1 might be the D (5 bases). This CDR3 is built from 13 residues. The germline gives CDR1 MNHEY, CDR2 SMNVEV (reference sequence). Trimming pared 2 bases from V and 8 bases from J, leaving 12 bases between.

The chain recombines TRBV9 with TRBJ1-2; the match to TRBD1 covers 10 bases. CDR1 and CDR2 (germline): SGDLS, YYNGEE. V lost 3 bases and J lost 8; bases outside the gene matches: 4. CDR3 length equals 13 residues. CDR3 nucleotides: TGTGCCAGCAGCGGGGGACAGGGGCGCGGCTACACCTTC. It codes for CASSGGQGRGYTF.